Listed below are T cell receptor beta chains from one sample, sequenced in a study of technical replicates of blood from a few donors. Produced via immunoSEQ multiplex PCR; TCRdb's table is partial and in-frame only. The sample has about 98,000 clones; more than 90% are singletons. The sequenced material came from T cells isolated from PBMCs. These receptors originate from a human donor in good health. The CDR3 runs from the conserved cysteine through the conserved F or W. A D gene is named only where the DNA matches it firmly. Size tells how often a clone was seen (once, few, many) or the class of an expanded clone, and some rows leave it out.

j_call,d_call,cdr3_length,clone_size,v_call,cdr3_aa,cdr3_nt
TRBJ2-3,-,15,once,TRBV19,CASSISWELEDTQYF,TGTGCCAGTAGTATAAGCTGGGAGTTGGAAGATACGCAGTATTTT
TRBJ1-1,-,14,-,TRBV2,CASSKQQGGAEAFF,TGTGCCAGCAGTAAACAACAGGGTGGCGCTGAAGCTTTCTTT
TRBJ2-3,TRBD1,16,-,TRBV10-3,CAISDMGQGSADTQYF,TGTGCCATCAGTGACATGGGACAGGGCAGCGCAGATACGCAGTATTTT
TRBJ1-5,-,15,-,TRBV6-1,CASSVVTEPNQPQHF,TGTGCCAGCAGTGTAGTGACAGAGCCGAATCAGCCCCAGCATTTT
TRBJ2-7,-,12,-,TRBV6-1,CASRQGLYEQYF,TGTGCCAGCAGACAGGGTTTGTACGAGCAGTACTTC
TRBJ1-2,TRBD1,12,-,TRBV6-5,CASSPDRAGYTF,TGTGCCAGCAGCCCCGACAGGGCGGGCTACACCTTC
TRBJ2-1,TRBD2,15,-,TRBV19,CASKSGGRTYNEQFF,TGTGCCAGTAAATCCGGCGGGAGGACTTACAATGAGCAGTTCTTC
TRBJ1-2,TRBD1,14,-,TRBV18,CASSPLTGLDGYTF,TGTGCCAGCTCACCACTGACAGGGTTGGATGGCTACACCTTC
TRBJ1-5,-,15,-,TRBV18,CASSTQGRIGQPQHF,TGTGCCAGCTCAACTCAGGGGCGTATAGGTCAGCCCCAGCATTTT
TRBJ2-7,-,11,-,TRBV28,CASSLWGEYYF,TGTGCCAGCAGTTTGTGGGGGGAATATTACTTC
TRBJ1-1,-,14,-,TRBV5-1,CASSEQGKDTEAFF,TGCGCCAGCAGTGAGCAGGGAAAGGACACTGAAGCTTTCTTT
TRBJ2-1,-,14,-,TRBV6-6,CASRESGLNNEQFF,TGTGCCTCCCGTGAAAGCGGTTTAAACAATGAGCAGTTCTTC
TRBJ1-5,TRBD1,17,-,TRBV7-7,CASSFLVDRDRGVPQHF,TGTGCTAGCAGCTTCCTAGTAGATCGGGACAGGGGGGTGCCCCAGCATTTT